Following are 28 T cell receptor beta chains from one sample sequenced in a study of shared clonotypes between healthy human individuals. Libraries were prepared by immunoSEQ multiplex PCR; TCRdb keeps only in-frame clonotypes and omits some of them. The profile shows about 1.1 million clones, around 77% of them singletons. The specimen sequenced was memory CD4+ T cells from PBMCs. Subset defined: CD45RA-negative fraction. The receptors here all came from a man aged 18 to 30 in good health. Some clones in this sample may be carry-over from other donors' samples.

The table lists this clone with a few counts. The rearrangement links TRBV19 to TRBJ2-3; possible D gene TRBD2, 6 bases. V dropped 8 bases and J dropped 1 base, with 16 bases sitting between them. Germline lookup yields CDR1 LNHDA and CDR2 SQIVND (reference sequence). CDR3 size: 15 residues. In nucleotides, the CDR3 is TGTGCCAGTTCCTTCGGGGGAGGTGGCACAGATACGCAGTATTTT. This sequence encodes CASSFGGGGTDTQYF. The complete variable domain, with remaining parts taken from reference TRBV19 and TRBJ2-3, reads DGGITQSPKYLFRKEGQNVTLSCEQNLNHDAMYWYRQDPGQGLRLIYYSQIVNDFQKGDIAEGYSVSREKKESFPLTVTSAQKNPTAFYLCASSFGGGGTDTQYFGPGTRLTVL.

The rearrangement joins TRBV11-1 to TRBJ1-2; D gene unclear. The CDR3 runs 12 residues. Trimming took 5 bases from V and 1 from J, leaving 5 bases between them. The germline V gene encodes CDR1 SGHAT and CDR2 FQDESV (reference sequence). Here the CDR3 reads CASSRGNYGYTF. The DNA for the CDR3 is TGTGCCAGCAGCCGGGGTAACTATGGCTACACCTTC.

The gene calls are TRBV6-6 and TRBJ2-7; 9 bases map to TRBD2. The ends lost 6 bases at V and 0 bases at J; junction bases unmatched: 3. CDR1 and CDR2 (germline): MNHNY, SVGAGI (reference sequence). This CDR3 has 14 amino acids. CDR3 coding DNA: TGTGCCAGCAGAAAGCGGGAGGACTCCTACGAGCAGTACTTC. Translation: CASRKREDSYEQYF.

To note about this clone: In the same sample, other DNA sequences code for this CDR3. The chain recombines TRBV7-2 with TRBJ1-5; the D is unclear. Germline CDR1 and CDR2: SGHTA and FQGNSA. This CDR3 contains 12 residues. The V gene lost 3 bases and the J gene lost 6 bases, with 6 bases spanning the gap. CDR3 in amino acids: CASSLQGQPQHF. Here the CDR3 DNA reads TGTGCCAGCAGCTTGCAAGGTCAGCCCCAGCATTTT.

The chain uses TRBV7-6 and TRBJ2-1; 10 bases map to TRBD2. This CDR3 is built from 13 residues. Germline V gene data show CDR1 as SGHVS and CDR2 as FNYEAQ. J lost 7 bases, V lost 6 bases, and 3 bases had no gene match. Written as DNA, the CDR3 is TGTGCCAGCAGGGGACTAGCGAGGAATGAGCAGTTCTTC. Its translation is CASRGLARNEQFF. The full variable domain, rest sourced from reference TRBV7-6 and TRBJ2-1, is GAGVSQSPRYKVTKRGQDVALRCDPISGHVSLYWYRQALGQGPEFLTYFNYEAQQDKSGLPNDRFSAERPEGSISTLTIQRTEQRDSAMYRCASRGLARNEQFFGPGTRLTVL.

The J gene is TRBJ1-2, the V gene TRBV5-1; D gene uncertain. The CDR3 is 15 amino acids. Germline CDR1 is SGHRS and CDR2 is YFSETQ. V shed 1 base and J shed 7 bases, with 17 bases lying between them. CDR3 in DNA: TGCGCCAGCAGCTTGAAGGAAGGGTTTGGCGCTGGCTACACCTTC. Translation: CASSLKEGFGAGYTF.

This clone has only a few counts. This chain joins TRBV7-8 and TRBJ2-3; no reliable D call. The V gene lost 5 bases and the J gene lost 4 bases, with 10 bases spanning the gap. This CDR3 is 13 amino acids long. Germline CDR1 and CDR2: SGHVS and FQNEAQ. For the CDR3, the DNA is TGTGCCAGCAGCCGCGGCCCCTCAGATACGCAGTATTTT. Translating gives CASSRGPSDTQYF.

CDR3 sequence reads: CASSLAGSTDTQYF. CDR3 coding DNA: TGTGCCAGCAGCTTAGCGGGCAGCACAGATACGCAGTATTTT. The chain joins TRBV7-9 to TRBJ2-3; no clear D gene. The CDR3 covers 14 residues. Germline CDR1 and CDR2: SEHNR and FQNEAQ (reference sequence). The germline V and J ends were trimmed by 0 bases and 0 bases, with 4 bases remaining between them.

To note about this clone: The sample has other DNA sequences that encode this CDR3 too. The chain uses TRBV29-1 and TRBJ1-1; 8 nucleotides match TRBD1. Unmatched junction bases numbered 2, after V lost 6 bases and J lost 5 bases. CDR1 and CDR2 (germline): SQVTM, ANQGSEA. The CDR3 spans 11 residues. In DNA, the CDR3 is TGCAGCGTAAACAGGGGGACTGAAGCTTTCTTT. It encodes CSVNRGTEAFF.

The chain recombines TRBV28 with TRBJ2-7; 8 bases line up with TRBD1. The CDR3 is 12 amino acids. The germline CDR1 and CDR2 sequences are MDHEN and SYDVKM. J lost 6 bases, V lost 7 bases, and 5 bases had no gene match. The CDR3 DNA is TGTGCCAGCACCGATACAGGGGGCGAGCAGTACTTC. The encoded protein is CASTDTGGEQYF.

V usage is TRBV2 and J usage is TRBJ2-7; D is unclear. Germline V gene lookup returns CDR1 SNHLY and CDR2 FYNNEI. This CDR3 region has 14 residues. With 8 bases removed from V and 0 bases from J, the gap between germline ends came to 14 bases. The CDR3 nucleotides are TGTGCCAGCGGCGCAAGGCAGTACTCCTACGAGCAGTACTTC. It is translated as CASGARQYSYEQYF. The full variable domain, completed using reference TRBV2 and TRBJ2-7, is EPEVTQTPSHQVTQMGQEVILRCVPISNHLYFYWYRQILGQKVEFLVSFYNNEISEKSEIFDDQFSVERPDGSNFTLKIRSTKLEDSAMYFCASGARQYSYEQYFGPGTRLTVT.

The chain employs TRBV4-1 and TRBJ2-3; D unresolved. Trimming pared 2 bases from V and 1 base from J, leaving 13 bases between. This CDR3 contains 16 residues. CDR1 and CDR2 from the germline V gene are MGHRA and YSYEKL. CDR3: CASSQNVHQRTDTQYF. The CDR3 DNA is TGCGCCAGCAGCCAAAATGTCCATCAACGCACAGATACGCAGTATTTT.

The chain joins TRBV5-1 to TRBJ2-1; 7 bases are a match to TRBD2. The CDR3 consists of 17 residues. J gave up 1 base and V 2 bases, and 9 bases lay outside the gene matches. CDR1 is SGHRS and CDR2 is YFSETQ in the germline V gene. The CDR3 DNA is TGCGCCAGCAGCTTAGGGGCGGGAGAAGGGTCCTACAATGAGCAGTTCTTC. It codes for CASSLGAGEGSYNEQFF.

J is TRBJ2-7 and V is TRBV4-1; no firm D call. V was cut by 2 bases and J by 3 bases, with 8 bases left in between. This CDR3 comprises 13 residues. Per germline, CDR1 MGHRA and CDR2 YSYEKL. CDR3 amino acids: CASSQYGGYEQYF. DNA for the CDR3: TGCGCCAGCAGCCAATACGGCGGCTACGAGCAGTACTTC.

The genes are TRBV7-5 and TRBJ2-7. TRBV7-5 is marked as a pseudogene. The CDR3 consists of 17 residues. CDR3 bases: TGTGCCAGAAGCTTAACGATGATGGAAGTAAGATCCTACGAGCAGTACTTC. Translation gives CARSLTMMEVRSYEQYF.

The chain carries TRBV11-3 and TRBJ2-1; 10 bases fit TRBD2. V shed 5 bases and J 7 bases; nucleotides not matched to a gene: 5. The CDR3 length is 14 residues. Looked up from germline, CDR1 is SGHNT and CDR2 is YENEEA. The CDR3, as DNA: TGTGCCAGCAGCCGGAGCGGGAGGGCAAATGAGCAGTTCTTC. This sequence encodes CASSRSGRANEQFF.

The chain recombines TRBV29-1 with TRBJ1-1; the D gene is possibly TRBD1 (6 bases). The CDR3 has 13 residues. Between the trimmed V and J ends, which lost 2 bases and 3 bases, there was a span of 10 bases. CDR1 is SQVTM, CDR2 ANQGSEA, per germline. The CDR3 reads CSVESGAHTEAFF. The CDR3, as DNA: TGCAGCGTTGAATCGGGGGCACACACTGAAGCTTTCTTT.

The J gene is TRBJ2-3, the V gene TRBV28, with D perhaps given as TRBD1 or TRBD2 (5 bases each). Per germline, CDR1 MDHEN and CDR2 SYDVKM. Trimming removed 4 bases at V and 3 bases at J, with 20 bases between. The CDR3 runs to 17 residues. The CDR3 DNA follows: TGTGCCAGCAGTTCCCCGAATGGGGGAGAGGGGACAGATACGCAGTATTTT. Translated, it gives CASSSPNGGEGTDTQYF.

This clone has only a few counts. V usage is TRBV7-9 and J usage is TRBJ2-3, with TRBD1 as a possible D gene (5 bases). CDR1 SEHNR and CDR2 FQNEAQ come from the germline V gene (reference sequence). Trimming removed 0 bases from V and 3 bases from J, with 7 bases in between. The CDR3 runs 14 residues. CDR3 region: CASSLARGTDTQYF. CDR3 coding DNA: TGTGCCAGCAGCTTAGCTAGGGGAACAGATACGCAGTATTTT.

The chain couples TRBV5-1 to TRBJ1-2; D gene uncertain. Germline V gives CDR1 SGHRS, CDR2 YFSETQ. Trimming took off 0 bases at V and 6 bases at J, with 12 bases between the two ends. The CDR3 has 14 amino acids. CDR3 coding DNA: TGCGCCAGCAGCTTGGGAGGCCCGGGAAATGGCTACACCTTC. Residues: CASSLGGPGNGYTF. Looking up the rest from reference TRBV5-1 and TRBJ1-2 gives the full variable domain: KAGVTQTPRYLIKTRGQQVTLSCSPISGHRSVSWYQQTPGQGLQFLFEYFSETQRNKGNFPGRFSGRQFSNSRSEMNVSTLELGDSALYLCASSLGGPGNGYTFGSGTRLTVV.

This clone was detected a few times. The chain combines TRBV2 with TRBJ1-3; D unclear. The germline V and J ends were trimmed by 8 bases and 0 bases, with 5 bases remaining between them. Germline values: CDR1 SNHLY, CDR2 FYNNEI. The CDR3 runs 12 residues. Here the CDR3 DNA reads TGTGCCAGCCAAAGCTCTGGAAACACCATATATTTT. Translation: CASQSSGNTIYF.

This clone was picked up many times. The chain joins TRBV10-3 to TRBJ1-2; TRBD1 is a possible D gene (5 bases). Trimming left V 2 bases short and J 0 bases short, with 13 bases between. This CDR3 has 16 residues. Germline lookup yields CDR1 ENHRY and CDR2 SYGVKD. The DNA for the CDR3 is TGTGCCATCAGTGAGCGGTCGGGGCGGACTAACTATGGCTACACCTTC. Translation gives CAISERSGRTNYGYTF.

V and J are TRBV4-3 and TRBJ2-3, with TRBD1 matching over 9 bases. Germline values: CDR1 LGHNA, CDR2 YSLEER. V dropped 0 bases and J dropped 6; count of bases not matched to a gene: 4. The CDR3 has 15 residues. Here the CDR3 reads CASSQEWTGEDTQYF. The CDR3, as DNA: TGCGCCAGCAGCCAAGAGTGGACAGGGGAGGATACGCAGTATTTT.

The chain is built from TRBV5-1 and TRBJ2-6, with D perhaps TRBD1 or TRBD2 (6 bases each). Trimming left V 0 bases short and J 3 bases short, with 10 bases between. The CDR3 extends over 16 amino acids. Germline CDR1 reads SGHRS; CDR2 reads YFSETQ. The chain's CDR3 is CASSLVGGFGANVLTF. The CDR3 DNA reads TGCGCCAGCAGCTTGGTCGGGGGCTTTGGGGCCAACGTCCTGACTTTC.

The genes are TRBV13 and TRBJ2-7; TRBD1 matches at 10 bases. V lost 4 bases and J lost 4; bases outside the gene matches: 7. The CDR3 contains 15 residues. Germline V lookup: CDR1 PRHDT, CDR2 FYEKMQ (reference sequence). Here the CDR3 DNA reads TGTGCCAGCAGCTCCTCGACAGGGGGCAGTTACGAGCAGTACTTC. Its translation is CASSSSTGGSYEQYF.

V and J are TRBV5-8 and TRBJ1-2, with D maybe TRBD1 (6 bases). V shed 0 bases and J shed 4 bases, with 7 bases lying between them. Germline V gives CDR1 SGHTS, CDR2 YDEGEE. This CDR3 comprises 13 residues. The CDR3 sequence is CASSLDRAYGYTF. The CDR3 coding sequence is TGTGCCAGCAGCTTGGACAGGGCCTATGGCTACACCTTC.

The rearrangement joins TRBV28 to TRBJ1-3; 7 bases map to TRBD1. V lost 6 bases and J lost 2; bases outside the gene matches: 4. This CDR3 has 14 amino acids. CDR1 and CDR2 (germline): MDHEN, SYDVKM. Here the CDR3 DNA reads TGTGCCAGCAGGACAGGGATTGCTGGAAACACCATATATTTT. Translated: CASRTGIAGNTIYF. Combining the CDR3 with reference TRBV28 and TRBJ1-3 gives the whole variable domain DVKVTQSSRYLVKRTGEKVFLECVQDMDHENMFWYRQDPGLGLRLIYFSYDVKMKEKGDIPEGYSVSREKKERFSLILESASTNQTSMYLCASRTGIAGNTIYFGEGSWLTVV.

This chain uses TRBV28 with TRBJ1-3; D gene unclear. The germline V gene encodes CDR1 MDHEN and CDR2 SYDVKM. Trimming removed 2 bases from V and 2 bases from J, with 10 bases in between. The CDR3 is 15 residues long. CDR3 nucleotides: TGTGCCAGCAGTTTAGAGGGATTGCCTGGAAACACCATATATTTT. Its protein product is CASSLEGLPGNTIYF.